This TCR beta chain was captured by sequencing in a study of identical twins. Findings and caveats of the study: Conclusions were drawn cross-sectionally by statistical analysis, without following the same donors. Fewer insertions characterized abundant cord blood beta clonotypes, whereas memory repertoires showed none. Weaker excess twin sharing was observed in beta out-of-frame sequences. Partly confounded zero-insertion analyses could result from invariant MAIT and iNKT cells.

In the case of this clonotype: Its antigen is as yet unknown.

TCRdb re-analysed the 5' RACE reads in MiXCR, keeping a single row per CDR3 protein. The sample has roughly 570,000 distinct CDR3 sequences, roughly 9.9% seen once; the top ten hold around 3%. This CDR3 region has 15 residues. Per germline, CDR1 MGHDK and CDR2 SYGVNS. V shed 5 bases and J shed 6 bases, with 20 bases lying between them. These sequences were also reported in another study, on yellow fever vaccine responses in identical twins.

The chain is built from TRBV25-1 and TRBJ2-7, with D possibly being TRBD1 (6 bases). The sequencing input was PBMCs. This TCR derives from a woman under 30 in good health. In DNA form, the CDR3 reads TGTGCCAGCAGTCCGACACAGGGATTTTTGTGCGAGCAGTACTTC. Amino acid sequence: CASSPTQGFLCEQYF.